These T cell receptor beta chains were read from a single sample in a study of beta chain features in type 1 diabetes. The method was immunoSEQ multiplex PCR; TCRdb's version includes in-frame clones alone and lacks a portion of them. The top ten clones hold 0.053% of a sample with around 250,000 clones, about 71% of them seen once. Source material: naive CD4+ T cells from blood. These receptors all stem from a man aged 25 to 45 in good health. Both conserved end residues are part of each CDR3. The D gene is left open where the match is weak. For some rows the clone size is stated as once, few or many, or as a class when expanded; others skip it.

V gene	J gene	D gene	clone size	CDR3 protein	CDR3 DNA
TRBV28	TRBJ2-7	TRBD2	few	CASRRTSAPISYEQYF	TGTGCCAGCAGAAGGACTAGCGCCCCGATTTCCTACGAGCAGTACTTC
TRBV30	TRBJ2-5	-	-	CAWSVEETQYF	TGTGCCTGGAGTGTGGAAGAGACCCAGTACTTC
TRBV10-3	TRBJ2-5	-	-	CAISAGPEKYQETQYF	TGTGCCATCAGTGCGGGTCCGGAGAAGTACCAAGAGACCCAGTACTTC
TRBV29-1	TRBJ2-7	-	-	CSGRDGSYEQYF	TGCAGCGGCCGGGACGGCTCCTACGAGCAGTACTTC
TRBV4-3	TRBJ2-1	-	-	CASSQDRDNEQFF	TGCGCCAGCAGCCAAGATCGGGACAATGAGCAGTTCTTC
TRBV5-4	TRBJ2-1	-	-	CASSLSRDNEQFF	TGTGCCAGCAGCTTGTCTAGAGACAATGAGCAGTTCTTC
TRBV7-9	TRBJ2-5	-	-	CASTGETQYF	TGTGCCAGCACGGGGGAGACCCAGTACTTC
TRBV7-2	TRBJ2-1	TRBD2	-	CASSLAETSPNEQFF	TGTGCCAGCAGCTTAGCGGAGACTAGCCCCAATGAGCAGTTCTTC
TRBV30	TRBJ1-2	-	-	CAWSPSASNYGYTF	TGTGCCTGGAGCCCCTCGGCGAGTAACTATGGCTACACCTTC
TRBV13	TRBJ2-5	TRBD2	-	CASSLGLAISFRQETQYF	TGTGCCAGCAGCCTGGGACTAGCGATTAGCTTCAGACAAGAGACCCAGTACTTC
TRBV30	TRBJ1-2	-	few	CAWSDTEYGYTF	TGTGCCTGGAGTGACACGGAATATGGCTACACCTTC
TRBV7-9	TRBJ2-2	TRBD1	-	CASRQGPTKNTGELFF	TGTGCCAGCAGACAGGGGCCAACTAAAAACACCGGGGAGCTGTTTTTT
TRBV7-9	TRBJ1-1	-	-	CASSLARSVFTEAFF	TGTGCCAGCAGCTTAGCGCGGAGCGTCTTCACTGAAGCTTTCTTT
TRBV4-1	TRBJ2-5	-	-	CASSHPGETQYF	TGCGCCAGCAGCCACCCTGGAGAGACCCAGTACTTC
TRBV5-8	TRBJ2-3	TRBD1	-	CASRDRVNTQYF	TGTGCCAGCCGGGACAGGGTGAATACGCAGTATTTT
TRBV29-1	TRBJ2-3	TRBD1	-	CSVHLAGGRTDTQYF	TGCAGCGTTCATTTAGCAGGGGGACGCACAGATACGCAGTATTTT
TRBV30	TRBJ2-3	-	-	CAWSPGSPSTDTQYF	TGTGCCTGGAGTCCCGGGAGTCCTAGCACAGATACGCAGTATTTT
TRBV29-1	TRBJ2-1	-	-	CSVSLVEGRGDEQFF	TGCAGCGTTTCTCTTGTGGAGGGAAGAGGCGATGAGCAGTTCTTC
TRBV14	TRBJ2-7	-	-	CASSQADSYEQYF	TGTGCCAGCAGCCAGGCAGACTCCTACGAGCAGTACTTC
TRBV18	TRBJ2-4	-	-	CASSARTALTAKNIQYF	TGTGCCAGCTCAGCGCGGACTGCCCTGACAGCCAAAAACATTCAGTACTTC
TRBV29-1	TRBJ2-3	-	-	CSVDQGGTDTQYF	TGCAGCGTTGACCAGGGGGGGACAGATACGCAGTATTTT
TRBV4-3	TRBJ2-3	-	few	CASSQEGRSTDTQYF	TGCGCCAGCAGCCAAGAGGGCAGAAGCACAGATACGCAGTATTTT
TRBV5-6	TRBJ2-3	TRBD2	-	CASSLGLAASTDTQYF	TGTGCCAGCAGCTTGGGACTAGCGGCTAGCACAGATACGCAGTATTTT
TRBV6-5	TRBJ1-5	-	-	CASSYSTREGNQPQHF	TGTGCCAGCAGTTACTCGACCAGGGAGGGCAATCAGCCCCAGCATTTT
TRBV2	TRBJ2-7	TRBD1	few	CASLDRGYEQYF	TGTGCCAGCCTGGACAGGGGCTACGAGCAGTACTTC
TRBV5-4	TRBJ2-7	TRBD1	-	CASSPGTEYEQYF	TGTGCCAGCAGTCCCGGGACAGAATACGAGCAGTACTTC
TRBV27	TRBJ2-1	TRBD1	-	CASSFWDSLSSYNEQFF	TGTGCCAGCAGTTTCTGGGACAGCCTTAGCTCCTACAATGAGCAGTTCTTC
TRBV9	TRBJ2-2	-	-	CASSGQGAANTGELFF	TGTGCCAGCAGCGGCCAGGGAGCCGCGAACACCGGGGAGCTGTTTTTT
TRBV4-3	TRBJ2-1	TRBD2	-	CASSQAERGGQFF	TGCGCCAGCAGCCAAGCGGAGCGGGGTGGGCAGTTCTTC
TRBV29-1	TRBJ2-1	-	few	CSGHHNEQFF	TGCAGCGGTCACCACAATGAGCAGTTCTTC
TRBV7-6	TRBJ2-4	-	-	CASSLTRGDIQYF	TGTGCCAGCAGCCTCACGAGGGGAGACATTCAGTACTTC
TRBV4-2	TRBJ2-1	TRBD2	-	CASSQGTSGGYNEQFF	TGTGCCAGCAGCCAAGGGACTAGCGGGGGGTACAATGAGCAGTTCTTC